This T cell receptor beta chain appears in the sequencing data of a study of shared clonotypes between healthy human individuals. This CDR3 spans 17 amino acids. Unmatched junction bases numbered 11, after V lost 3 bases and J lost 2 bases. Germline-derived CDR1 and CDR2 are MDHEN and SYDVKM. The protocol was immunoSEQ multiplex PCR, while the TCRdb copy is restricted to in-frame clones and leaves out a portion. The table has some 450,000 clones, approximately 71% seen once; the top ten hold about 12%. The TCR sequence derives from a woman aged 35 to 49 in good health. Some clones in this sample may be carry-over from other donors' samples. Sequences were obtained from PBMCs. The chain couples TRBV28 to TRBJ2-7; 9 positions agree with TRBD1. CDR3 nucleotide sequence: TGTGCCAGCAGTTTTCAATCGGGACAGGGTTTTACCTACGAGCAGTACTTC. This gives the protein CASSFQSGQGFTYEQYF.